These T cell receptor beta chains were read from a single sample in a study of Ad26.COV2.S vaccination and SARS-CoV-2 variants. Method: immunoSEQ multiplex PCR; TCRdb's copy keeps in-frame clones and lacks some. The sample consists of 510,000 or so clones, roughly nine tenths of them appearing once. This sample comprised peripheral blood, obtained in a trial of Ad26.COV2.S vaccine versus placebo. Receptors originate from a person between 18 and 59 years old who received the Ad26.COV2.S COVID-19 vaccine or a placebo. The conserved cysteine and the conserved F or W are not part of the CDR3 here. The order of the fields is V gene, J gene, CDR3 protein.

V: TRBV19; J: TRBJ2-7; CDR3: ASSILPRQGVPYEQY
V: TRBV28; J: TRBJ1-5; CDR3: ASSFRGRGGNQPQH
V: TRBV30; J: TRBJ1-5; CDR3: AWTGPGQVFNQPQH
V: TRBV7-2; J: TRBJ1-1; CDR3: ASRLQATHTEAF
V: TRBV7-2; J: TRBJ1-4; CDR3: ASSPRGWTNEKLF
V: TRBV11-2; J: TRBJ2-1; CDR3: ASSLGANEQF
V: TRBV5-1; J: TRBJ2-7; CDR3: ASSPELAQSYEQY
V: TRBV2; J: TRBJ2-1; CDR3: ASSLKRSSYNEQF
V: TRBV5-4; J: TRBJ1-4; CDR3: ASSSPQGAGGEKLF
V: TRBV28; J: TRBJ2-1; CDR3: ASSFEANNEQF
V: TRBV21-1; J: TRBJ1-5; CDR3: ASRGGGGEGQPQH
V: TRBV5-1; J: TRBJ2-5; CDR3: ASSLTARAQETQY
V: TRBV3-1/TRBV3-2; J: TRBJ2-1; CDR3: ASKGTQGEQF
V: TRBV3-1/TRBV3-2; J: TRBJ2-7; CDR3: ASSQPQGRSYEQY
V: TRBV7-8; J: TRBJ1-4; CDR3: ASSSTGSNEKLF
V: TRBV30; J: TRBJ2-5; CDR3: AWSRGQETQY
V: TRBV30; J: TRBJ1-1; CDR3: AWISGGNTEAF
V: TRBV3-1/TRBV3-2; J: TRBJ2-3; CDR3: ASSQAASGRPNTQY
V: TRBV5-1; J: TRBJ1-5; CDR3: ASSLSGNQPQH
V: TRBV6-5; J: TRBJ2-7; CDR3: ASSGLAGPSYEQY
V: TRBV28; J: TRBJ2-1; CDR3: ASSFAAGVVGEQF
V: TRBV3-1/TRBV3-2; J: TRBJ2-1; CDR3: ASSQPGIGYEQF
V: TRBV27; J: TRBJ1-2; CDR3: ASRTGHGYT
V: TRBV19; J: TRBJ1-4; CDR3: ATQGGLPSTNEKLF
V: TRBV28; J: TRBJ2-7; CDR3: ASSLSGQGKRYEQY
V: TRBV5-1; J: TRBJ2-7; CDR3: ASSPPGQGYEQY
V: TRBV7-6; J: TRBJ1-1; CDR3: ASSLVGRTEAF